The 13 T cell receptor beta chains below were found in one sample sequenced in a study of blood T cell repertoires in COVID-19. Method: immunoSEQ multiplex PCR; TCRdb's copy keeps in-frame clones and lacks some. The sample has 150,000 to 200,000 clones, more than 85% seen once. The sequenced sample consisted of peripheral blood. These receptors came from a man between 65 and 79 years old with active or convalescent COVID-19.

This rearrangement joins TRBV29-1 to TRBJ2-7; TRBD2 aligns across 13 bases. There are 13 residues in the CDR3. CDR1 SQVTM and CDR2 ANQGSEA come from the germline V gene. The V and J ends lost 7 bases and 7 bases, in that order; junction bases with no gene match: 7. The CDR3 loop is CSALGLAGAEQYF. As DNA, the CDR3 is TGCAGCGCCCTCGGACTAGCGGGAGCAGAGCAGTACTTC.

The rearrangement uses TRBV24-1 and TRBJ1-2; TRBD1 aligns across 10 bases. CDR1 and CDR2 from the germline V gene are KGHDR and SFDVKD. The ends lost 4 bases at V and 8 bases at J; junction bases unmatched: 6. This CDR3 spans 14 amino acids. In DNA form, the CDR3 reads TGTGCCACCAGTGACCGTGACAGGGGGCGAGGCTACACCTTC. It codes for CATSDRDRGRGYTF.

CDR3 amino acids: CASSYNSGRYNEQFF. The DNA of the CDR3 is TGTGCCAGCAGTTATAATAGCGGGAGGTACAATGAGCAGTTCTTC. This rearrangement joins TRBV6-2 or TRBV6-3 to TRBJ2-1; 10 bases map to TRBD2. This CDR3 spans 15 amino acids. CDR1 MNHEY and CDR2 SVGEGT come from the germline V gene. The V and J ends lost 3 bases and 4 bases, in that order; junction bases with no gene match: 3.

The rearrangement joins TRBV19 to TRBJ2-3; TRBD2 matches 8 bases. Germline-derived CDR1 and CDR2 are LNHDA and SQIVND (reference sequence). The V and J ends lost 6 bases and 4 bases, in that order; junction bases with no gene match: 9. The CDR3 covers 15 residues. The CDR3 coding sequence is TGTGCCAGTAGAGGAGCGGGAGACGGGGCAGATACGCAGTATTTT. Its protein is CASRGAGDGADTQYF.

The J gene is TRBJ2-5, the V gene TRBV19; 10 nucleotides match TRBD2. The germline V gene encodes CDR1 LNHDA and CDR2 SQIVND (reference sequence). V lost 6 bases, J lost 5 bases, and 15 bases stayed unmatched. This CDR3 spans 17 amino acids. The CDR3 DNA follows: TGTGCCAGTAGCCCGAGGCTAGCGGGAGTGCATTCGGAGACCCAGTACTTC. This translates into CASSPRLAGVHSETQYF. The full variable domain, rest sourced from reference TRBV19 and TRBJ2-5, is DGGITQSPKYLFRKEGQNVTLSCEQNLNHDAMYWYRQDPGQGLRLIYYSQIVNDFQKGDIAEGYSVSREKKESFPLTVTSAQKNPTAFYLCASSPRLAGVHSETQYFGPGTRLLVL.

DNA for the CDR3: TGTGCCAGTCGAGGGGGCGTCAATCAGCCCCAGCATTTT. Translation: CASRGGVNQPQHF. This chain uses TRBV19 with TRBJ1-5; 7 nucleotides align to TRBD1. The CDR3 is 13 residues long. CDR1 is LNHDA, CDR2 SQIVND, per germline (reference sequence). V shed 8 bases and J 3 bases; nucleotides not matched to a gene: 4.

This chain joins TRBV19 and TRBJ1-6; 10 positions match TRBD1. The CDR3 runs to 18 residues. In germline, CDR1 is LNHDA, CDR2 SQIVND (reference sequence). Trimming at V came to 0 bases and at J to 2 bases, leaving 4 bases not matched to a gene. The CDR3 bases are TGTGCCAGTAGTATAGATCGACAGGGGGCCGCCTATAATTCACCCCTCCACTTT. Protein sequence: CASSIDRQGAAYNSPLHF.

The chain carries TRBV9 and TRBJ2-7, with TRBD2 matching 10 bases. Germline CDR1 is SGDLS and CDR2 is YYNGEE. This CDR3 has 16 amino acids. The trim removed 4 bases at V and 2 bases at J, leaving 9 bases unmatched. The CDR3: CASSPQLAGVAYEQYF. In DNA form, the CDR3 reads TGTGCCAGCAGCCCTCAGCTAGCGGGAGTGGCCTACGAGCAGTACTTC.

The sample holds one count of this clone. The chain joins TRBV27 to TRBJ1-2, with 10 positions matching TRBD1. V lost 10 bases to trimming and J lost 4 bases; unmatched junction nucleotides: 15. The germline CDR1 and CDR2 sequences are MNHEY and SMNVEV (reference sequence). The CDR3 has 16 residues. CDR3 protein: CATSFLTRTGGYGYTF. DNA of the CDR3: TGTGCCACCTCATTTCTAACTAGGACAGGGGGCTATGGCTACACCTTC.

The chain carries TRBV5-6 and TRBJ1-2; D not certain. CDR1 and CDR2 from the germline V gene are SGHDT and YYEEEE. There are 14 residues in the CDR3. Trimming shortened V by 5 bases and J by 1 base, and 12 bases separated the two germline ends. The CDR3 region is CASRYPTDNYGYTF. The CDR3 region has the DNA TGTGCCAGCAGGTACCCTACAGATAACTATGGCTACACCTTC.

The chain has TRBV6-2 or TRBV6-3 and TRBJ1-1; D gene uncertain. The CDR3 consists of 13 residues. Germline V gives CDR1 MNHEY, CDR2 SVGEGT. V lost 3 bases to trimming and J lost 11 bases, with 16 bases between them. CDR3 in amino acids: CASSYSFGRVAFF. Written as DNA, the CDR3 is TGTGCCAGCAGTTATAGTTTTGGTCGAGTGGCTTTCTTT.

This rearrangement joins TRBV9 to TRBJ2-1; 13 bases are shared with TRBD2. The CDR3 is made up of 19 amino acids. V trimming: 0 bases; J trimming: 0 bases; junction bases outside the gene matches: 6. CDR1 SGDLS and CDR2 YYNGEE come from the germline V gene. Here the CDR3 reads CASSVEGLAGRSSYNEQFF. DNA for the CDR3: TGTGCCAGCAGCGTAGAGGGACTAGCGGGGAGGAGCTCCTACAATGAGCAGTTCTTC.

The rearrangement joins TRBV4-3 to TRBJ2-7; 12 bases map to TRBD2. Germline values: CDR1 LGHNA, CDR2 YSLEER. Trimming removed 1 base from V and 6 bases from J; junction bases left unmatched: 10. The CDR3 is made up of 17 amino acids. CDR3 DNA: TGCGCCAGCAGCCAAGGCCAATCGACTAGCGGGGGCCGCGAGCAGTACTTC. As protein: CASSQGQSTSGGREQYF.